A selection of T cell receptor beta chains follows, all from one sample in a study of T cells in Graves' hyperthyroidism and ophthalmopathy. TCRdb fed the multiplex PCR reads into MiXCR, producing one record per CDR3 protein. Here the sample spans approximately 590,000 distinct CDR3 sequences, about 45% being singletons. Sequencing was performed on peripheral blood or thyroid tissue (not recorded which). Source of these receptors: a woman younger than 30 with Graves' hyperthyroidism. The CDR3 runs from the conserved cysteine through the conserved F or W. The order of the fields is clone size, V gene, D gene, J gene, CDR3 protein, CDR3 DNA. A D gene is named only where the DNA matches it firmly. Rows may omit the clone size; those that give it use once, few, many or a size class.

>NA|TRBV2|TRBD1|TRBJ2-5
CASTLPGQGAETQYF
TGTGCCAGCACTTTGCCGGGACAGGGGGCAGAGACCCAGTACTTC
>many|TRBV2|NA|TRBJ1-5
CASRGIGPQPQHF
TGTGCCAGCAGGGGTATAGGGCCTCAGCCCCAGCATTTT
>NA|TRBV29-1|NA|TRBJ1-3
CSEGGLGNTIYF
TGCAGTGAAGGGGGGTTAGGAAACACCATATATTTT
>NA|TRBV29-1|TRBD1|TRBJ1-2
CSVTGSRGYTF
TGCAGCGTGACAGGGAGTCGTGGCTACACCTTC
>NA|TRBV5-1|NA|TRBJ1-1
CAGSFPNTEAFF
TGCGCCGGCAGCTTCCCCAACACTGAAGCTTTCTTT
>NA|TRBV15|NA|TRBJ1-6
CATSSGGSPLHF
TGTGCCACCAGCAGTGGCGGGTCACCCCTCCACTTT
>NA|TRBV10-3|NA|TRBJ1-1
CATAFGGNTRAFF
TGTGCCACCGCTTTTGGAGGGAACACTAGAGCTTTCTTT
>NA|TRBV6-2/TRBV6-3|NA|TRBJ2-5
CATLDRGETQYF
TGTGCCACCCTGGACAGAGGAGAGACCCAGTACTTC
>NA|TRBV7-6|TRBD2|TRBJ2-5
CASSQGAREGETQYF
TGTGCCAGCAGCCAAGGCGCCAGGGAGGGGGAGACCCAGTACTTC
>NA|TRBV7-2|NA|TRBJ2-2
CASSHPGPEPNTGELFF
TGTGCCAGCAGCCACCCCGGCCCAGAACCGAACACCGGGGAGCTGTTTTTT
>NA|TRBV30|TRBD2|TRBJ2-7
CAWSVSLAGNYEQYF
TGTGCCTGGAGTGTATCGCTAGCGGGGAACTACGAGCAGTACTTC
>many|TRBV29-1|NA|TRBJ1-5
CSVGGGRNQPQHF
TGCAGCGTTGGAGGGGGGCGCAATCAGCCCCAGCATTTT
>NA|TRBV12-3/TRBV12-4|TRBD1|TRBJ1-4
CASSFTGAEKLFF
TGTGCCAGCAGTTTTACAGGGGCGGAAAAACTGTTTTTT
>once|TRBV20-1|TRBD2|TRBJ2-5
CSARLAGDLF
TGCAGTGCTAGACTAGCGGGAGACCTGTTC
>few|TRBV5-1|TRBD1|TRBJ2-7
CASSLPGTGGLGEQYF
TGCGCCAGCAGCTTACCCGGGACAGGGGGCCTAGGCGAGCAGTACTTC
>NA|TRBV7-2|NA|TRBJ2-7
CASSLEGVLHEQYF
TGTGCCAGCAGCTTAGAGGGCGTACTTCACGAGCAGTACTTC
>NA|TRBV2|TRBD1|TRBJ1-5
CASSAQQGADQPQHF
TGTGCCAGCAGTGCGCAACAGGGGGCAGATCAGCCCCAGCATTTT
>few|TRBV7-2|NA|TRBJ1-2
CASSYSGRARGAGGYTF
TGTGCCAGCAGTTACTCGGGCAGAGCCCGGGGGGCCGGGGGCTACACCTTC
>NA|TRBV10-3|TRBD1|TRBJ2-7
CASKRSGQGSYEQYF
TGTGCCAGCAAGCGTTCGGGACAGGGCTCCTACGAGCAGTACTTC
>many|TRBV29-1|NA|TRBJ2-2
CSVEIANTGELFF
TGCAGCGTTGAGATAGCGAACACCGGGGAGCTGTTTTTT
>many|TRBV29-1|NA|TRBJ2-5
CSVDKDSPTKTQYF
TGCAGCGTTGATAAGGACTCACCAACGAAGACCCAGTACTTC
>NA|TRBV7-4|NA|TRBJ1-6
CASSPTRRVFSYNSPLHF
TGTGCCAGCAGCCCAACCCGACGGGTTTTCTCCTATAATTCACCCCTCCACTTT
>NA|TRBV6-5|TRBD1|TRBJ2-7
CASSYGGTGGSSYEQYF
TGTGCCAGCAGTTATGGAGGGACAGGGGGCTCGAGTTACGAGCAGTACTTC
>NA|TRBV6-1|NA|TRBJ2-2
CASILPTGDTNTGELFF
TGTGCCAGCATCCTGCCGACAGGCGATACGAACACCGGGGAGCTGTTTTTT
>many|TRBV29-1|NA|TRBJ1-4
CSVALWEKLFF
TGCAGCGTGGCTCTCTGGGAAAAACTGTTTTTT
>once|TRBV7-2|TRBD1|TRBJ1-1
CAGGQDGTVGTFF
TGTGCCGGAGGACAGGACGGGACCGTTGGTACTTTCTTT
>few|TRBV7-2|NA|TRBJ2-7
CASSLEPLLGEQYF
TGTGCCAGCAGCTTAGAACCCTTACTGGGAGAGCAGTACTTC
>NA|TRBV25-1|NA|TRBJ1-1
CAWVDMNTEAFF
TGTGCCTGGGTAGACATGAACACTGAAGCTTTCTTT
>few|TRBV2|NA|TRBJ2-5
CASSVSERAFQETQYF
TGTGCCAGCAGCGTTTCGGAGAGGGCCTTCCAAGAGACCCAGTACTTC
>NA|TRBV5-6|NA|TRBJ1-4
CASSFTTTNEKLLF
TGTGCCAGCAGCTTCACAACAACTAATGAAAAACTGCTTTTT
>many|TRBV7-2|TRBD1|TRBJ1-4
CASSAIRDRVQPTNEKLFF
TGTGCCAGCAGCGCGATCCGGGACAGGGTACAGCCAACTAATGAAAAACTGTTTTTT
>many|TRBV25-1|NA|TRBJ1-2
CASSENEGEGYTF
TGTGCCAGCAGTGAAAATGAAGGGGAAGGCTACACCTTC
>once|TRBV25-1|TRBD1|TRBJ1-2
CARTPQGNYGYTF
TGTGCCAGGACCCCACAGGGGAACTATGGCTACACCTTC
>many|TRBV7-9|NA|TRBJ1-1
CASSLVPEAFF
TGTGCCAGCAGCTTAGTACCTGAAGCTTTCTTT
>NA|TRBV20-1|NA|TRBJ1-5
CSAKRGVGGSQHF
TGCAGTGCTAAAAGGGGTGTGGGTGGGTCCCAGCATTTT
>once|TRBV20-1|TRBD2|TRBJ2-7
CSAPTEREGTYEQYF
TGCAGTGCCCCCACCGAGCGGGAGGGGACCTACGAGCAGTACTTC
>many|TRBV20-1|NA|TRBJ1-2
CSARDSGYTF
TGCAGTGCTAGGGACAGCGGCTACACCTTC
>few|TRBV20-1|NA|TRBJ1-1
CSACRENTEAFF
TGCAGTGCTTGCAGGGAGAACACTGAAGCTTTCTTT
>many|TRBV7-9|NA|TRBJ1-3
CASTPGPRNTIYF
TGTGCCAGCACTCCGGGACCGCGTAACACCATATATTTT
>many|TRBV10-3|NA|TRBJ1-6
CAIRQQGPLHF
TGTGCCATCAGGCAACAGGGACCCCTCCACTTT
>few|TRBV12-3/TRBV12-4|NA|TRBJ1-2
CASLSPGGQGGYTF
TGTGCCAGCCTTTCCCCCGGGGGGCAGGGTGGCTACACCTTC
>NA|TRBV16|NA|TRBJ1-1
CASSQRQANTEAFF
TGTGCCAGCAGCCAACGCCAGGCCAACACTGAAGCTTTCTTT
>NA|TRBV10-3|NA|TRBJ2-5
CAISDGAGKTQYF
TGTGCCATCAGTGACGGGGCGGGCAAGACCCAGTACTTC
>NA|TRBV29-1|NA|TRBJ2-7
CSVVGFFYERYF
TGCAGCGTTGTCGGGTTTTTCTACGAGCGGTACTTC
>many|TRBV2|TRBD1|TRBJ1-2
CASPRGQGFYGYTF
TGTGCCAGCCCGAGGGGACAGGGCTTCTATGGCTACACCTTC
>NA|TRBV15|NA|TRBJ2-6
CATSRQGHSGANVLTF
TGTGCCACCAGCAGGCAGGGACACTCTGGGGCCAACGTCCTGACTTTC
>few|TRBV19|NA|TRBJ1-3
CASSTQGSGNTIYF
TGTGCCAGTAGTACCCAGGGCTCTGGAAACACCATATATTTT
>many|TRBV7-9|NA|TRBJ1-5
CASSYAGDSNQPQHF
TGTGCCAGCAGCTATGCAGGAGATAGCAATCAGCCCCAGCATTTT
>few|TRBV20-1|NA|TRBJ1-1
CSSSRRYTEAFF
TGCAGTTCCTCCCGGCGGTACACTGAAGCTTTCTTT
>many|TRBV7-8|NA|TRBJ2-7
CASSPSQGYEQYF
TGTGCCAGCAGCCCGTCCCAGGGTTACGAGCAGTACTTC
>NA|TRBV5-4|TRBD1|TRBJ2-5
CASSYEGTAIGAQYF
TGTGCCAGCAGCTATGAGGGGACAGCGATAGGCGCCCAGTACTTC
>many|TRBV15|TRBD2|TRBJ2-5
CATSYRASGRETQYF
TGTGCCACCAGCTACCGGGCTAGCGGGAGAGAGACCCAGTACTTC
>few|TRBV2|NA|TRBJ1-4
CASRLGTSNEKLFF
TGTGCCAGCAGACTCGGGACATCAAATGAAAAACTGTTTTTT
>many|TRBV7-9|NA|TRBJ2-7
CASSYPEGYEQYF
TGTGCCAGCAGCTATCCCGAGGGATACGAGCAGTACTTC
>few|TRBV20-1|TRBD2|TRBJ2-5
CSAPRLAGGETQYF
TGCAGTGCTCCCAGACTAGCGGGAGGAGAGACCCAGTACTTC
>NA|TRBV7-2|NA|TRBJ2-1
CASSPMSPGYEQFF
TGTGCCAGCAGCCCCATGAGCCCCGGGTATGAGCAGTTCTTC
>few|TRBV20-1|TRBD2|TRBJ2-5
CSNREGKETQYF
TGCAGTAATCGGGAGGGGAAAGAGACCCAGTACTTC
>many|TRBV25-1|TRBD2|TRBJ2-2
CASSETAGGRTGELFF
TGTGCCAGCAGTGAAACGGCGGGAGGGAGGACCGGGGAGCTGTTTTTT
>NA|TRBV7-9|NA|TRBJ1-1
CASSLATGAFF
TGTGCCAGCAGCTTAGCCACAGGAGCTTTCTTT
>NA|TRBV24-1|TRBD1|TRBJ2-2
CANSDLGQGDTGELFF
TGTGCCAACAGTGATTTAGGACAGGGGGACACCGGGGAGCTGTTTTTT